Presented here are 20 T cell receptor beta chains from one specimen sequenced in a study of regulatory T cells in long-lasting Graves disease (dated by TCRdb to about 2021). Preparation of the library involved multiplex PCR. The instrument was an Illumina HiSeq 4000. To build TCR beta libraries, CDR3 regions were amplified by Arm-PCR using iRepertoire HTBI primers. The raw public data were reprocessed by TCRdb itself: fastp quality trimming at Q25, MiXCR clonotype calling, in-frame beta chains only. Merged by CDR3 protein, the rows form single entries marked with the most common genes and DNA. The sample table records around 420,000 distinct CDR3 sequences; around a sixth of these occur just once. The top ten clones comprise 20% to 25% of the sample. What this sample's time point label stands for: newly diagnosed GD, antithyroid drugs for less than 3 months. For both TCR sequencing and RNA sequencing, RNA was extracted from PBMCs in TRIzol.

The sample here was peripheral blood mononuclear cells (PBMCs), taken at new diagnosis, from a patient treated with antithyroid drugs. The receptors shown here come from a female donor with Graves disease.

The chain couples TRBV12-3 or TRBV12-4 to TRBJ1-5; D might be TRBD1 (5 bases). The CDR3 extends over 12 amino acids. Trimming took 1 base from V and 8 from J, leaving 6 bases between them. CDR3 nucleotide sequence: TGTGCCAGCAGTTTAGAGACAGAGCCCCAGCATTTT. Protein product: CASSLETEPQHF.

This clonotype showed up just a few times. V is TRBV27 and J is TRBJ2-3; D is unresolved. The CDR3 covers 14 residues. V was cut by 5 bases and J by 4 bases, with 13 bases left in between. The germline V gene has CDR1 MNHEY and CDR2 SMNVEV (reference sequence). The CDR3 region is CASSPFFRPDTQYF. In DNA form, the CDR3 reads TGTGCCAGCAGTCCCTTCTTCCGACCAGATACGCAGTATTTT.

This clonotype was seen repeatedly, ten times or more. The V gene is TRBV5-5, the J gene TRBJ1-1, with a tentative D call TRBD1 (5 bases). Per the germline V gene, CDR1 is SGHKS and CDR2 is YYEKEE (reference sequence). The CDR3 has 16 residues. V was clipped by 4 bases and J by 4 bases, with 20 bases between them. This CDR3 is CASSTPGGRGGTEAFF. The CDR3 nucleotides read TGTGCCAGCAGCACCCCCGGGGGAAGGGGAGGCACTGAAGCTTTCTTT.

The gene calls are TRBV15 and TRBJ2-7; TRBD2 matches at 13 bases. V lost 5 bases, J lost 2 bases, and 9 bases stayed unmatched. CDR1 is LNHNV and CDR2 is YYDKDF in the germline V gene (reference sequence). This CDR3 has 17 residues. CDR3 sequence (DNA): TGTGCCACCAGCGGGGGGACTAGCGGGATAAGGCCCTACGAGCAGTACTTC. Translated: CATSGGTSGIRPYEQYF.

This clonotype was counted ten times or more. The V call is TRBV14, the J call TRBJ2-1; no definite D call. V dropped 2 bases and J dropped 0 bases, with 14 bases sitting between them. The CDR3 is 17 amino acids. In germline, CDR1 is SGHDN, CDR2 FVKESK. The CDR3 here is CASSQLFGRSSYNEQFF. The CDR3 DNA is TGTGCCAGCAGCCAACTATTTGGCAGGAGCTCCTACAATGAGCAGTTCTTC.

The chain joins TRBV5-1 to TRBJ1-2; D might be TRBD1 (6 bases). V dropped 4 bases and J dropped 4 bases, with 14 bases sitting between them. The CDR3 is 14 residues long. Germline CDR1 is SGHRS and CDR2 is YFSETQ. CDR3 amino acids: CASSPGASGYGYTF. CDR3 DNA sequence: TGCGCCAGCAGCCCGGGGGCCTCGGGCTATGGCTACACCTTC.

V and J are TRBV10-3 and TRBJ1-2; no clear D. V lost 4 bases to trimming and J lost 1 base, with 13 bases between them. The CDR3 consists of 15 residues. CDR1 is ENHRY, CDR2 SYGVKD, per germline. CDR3 bases: TGTGCCATCAGTGGGTCCTTGGAGATTAACTATGGCTACACCTTC. Its protein is CAISGSLEINYGYTF.

This clonotype was recorded many times. This sequence joins TRBV5-1 and TRBJ2-5, with a possible D match to TRBD1 (5 bases). Trimming stripped 1 base from V and 5 bases from J, with 15 bases between. The CDR3 loop spans 15 amino acids. Germline CDR1 is SGHRS and CDR2 is YFSETQ. DNA of the CDR3: TGCGCCAGCAGCTTGAGTTTAGGGGATATTGAGACCCAGTACTTC. Its protein is CASSLSLGDIETQYF.

This clonotype was recorded many times. The chain combines TRBV7-2 with TRBJ1-6; no reliable D call. This CDR3 contains 13 residues. Germline V lookup: CDR1 SGHTA, CDR2 FQGNSA. Trimming took off 3 bases at V and 10 bases at J, with 10 bases between the two ends. The CDR3 coding sequence is TGTGCCAGCAGCTTCCCTTGGCAATCACCCCTCCACTTT. Its protein product is CASSFPWQSPLHF.

This clonotype was seen many times. The V and J genes are TRBV20-1 and TRBJ2-1; 14 positions match TRBD2. This CDR3 contains 15 residues. Per germline, CDR1 DFQATT and CDR2 SNEGSKA (reference sequence). V was clipped by 3 bases and J by 6 bases; unmatched bases: 4. CDR3 loop: CSASPGTSGSNEQFF. The DNA for the CDR3 is TGCAGTGCTAGTCCCGGGACTAGCGGGAGCAATGAGCAGTTCTTC.

In this sample, this clonotype turned up many times. This sequence joins TRBV6-1 and TRBJ1-1; D is unresolved. CDR1 is MNHNS and CDR2 is SASEGT in the germline V gene. With 3 bases removed from V and 1 base from J, the gap between germline ends came to 6 bases. CDR3 length: 13 amino acids. This chain's CDR3 is CASSDRRNTEAFF. The CDR3 coding sequence is TGTGCCAGCAGTGATCGGAGGAACACTGAAGCTTTCTTT.

The chain is built from TRBV9 and TRBJ2-5; D is perhaps TRBD1 (5 bases). The V end lost 7 bases, the J end lost 2 bases, and 12 bases lay between the germline ends. The CDR3 runs 13 residues. CDR1 and CDR2 from the germline V gene are SGDLS and YYNGEE. CDR3 amino acids: CASAKTEQETQYF. The CDR3 DNA reads TGTGCCAGCGCAAAGACAGAGCAAGAGACCCAGTACTTC.

Remarks on this clonotype: One end of the junction varies from germline; a read error may be responsible. V and J are TRBV5-5 and TRBJ1-1; D unclear. Germline-derived CDR1 and CDR2 are SGHKS and YYEKEE (reference sequence). CDR3 size: 13 residues. For the CDR3, the DNA is TGTGCCAGCAGCTTAGGTGAGAACACTGAAGCTTCCTTT. Its translation is CASSLGENTEASF.

The chain uses TRBV7-2 and TRBJ2-2, with 7 positions matching TRBD2. Germline V gives CDR1 SGHTA, CDR2 FQGNSA. V dropped 8 bases and J dropped 1; count of bases not matched to a gene: 10. The CDR3 is made up of 16 amino acids. The CDR3 protein is CASPSPTGGNTGELFF. CDR3 coding DNA: TGTGCCAGCCCTAGCCCTACGGGGGGGAACACCGGGGAGCTGTTTTTT. The full variable domain, its missing parts supplied by reference TRBV7-2 and TRBJ2-2, is GAGVSQSPSNKVTEKGKDVELRCDPISGHTALYWYRQSLGQGLEFLIYFQGNSAPDKSGLPSDRFSAERTGGSVSTLTIQRTQQEDSAVYLCASPSPTGGNTGELFFGEGSRLTVL.

The chain couples TRBV12-3 or TRBV12-4 to TRBJ2-3; either TRBD1 or TRBD2 may supply D (5 bases each). This CDR3 spans 16 amino acids. V gave up 4 bases and J gave up 2 bases, with 16 bases separating them. The CDR3 nucleotides read TGTGCCAGCAGTTCGACTGGGACGGAGGACACAGATACGCAGTATTTT. Translated, it gives CASSSTGTEDTDTQYF.

Comments on this clonotype: A much larger clone is a single base away; this may be a read error. The chain combines TRBV30 with TRBJ2-3, with D hard to call. CDR3 size: 11 residues. Germline CDR1 and CDR2: GTSNPN and SVGIG (reference sequence). CDR3 region: CTWGPQDTQYF. In nucleotides, the CDR3 is TGTACCTGGGGTCCCCAAGATACGCAGTATTTT.

This clonotype was seen many times. CDR3 protein: CASSLAASGRVAYEQYF. DNA for the CDR3: TGTGCCAGCAGCTTAGCGGCGTCGGGCAGGGTAGCCTACGAGCAGTACTTC. The rearrangement joins TRBV7-6 to TRBJ2-7, with a possible D match to TRBD1 (5 bases). Germline V gives CDR1 SGHVS, CDR2 FNYEAQ. This CDR3 has 17 amino acids. Trimming cost V 0 bases and J 2 bases, with 17 bases left between them.

This clonotype was seen a few times. The CDR3 DNA sequence: TGTGCCAGCAGTTTTGGCAGGGGGGGGTCAGACGAGCAGTACTTC. Its translation is CASSFGRGGSDEQYF. The gene calls are TRBV27 and TRBJ2-7; D possibly uses TRBD1 or TRBD2 (7 bases each). The CDR3 covers 15 residues. V shed 3 bases and J shed 5 bases, with 17 bases lying between them. The germline V gene encodes CDR1 MNHEY and CDR2 SMNVEV (reference sequence).

This clonotype was recorded at least ten times. This sequence joins TRBV12-3 or TRBV12-4 and TRBJ2-1; 16 bases align to TRBD2. J was trimmed by 9 bases and V by 5 bases; bases with no gene match: 10. CDR3 length equals 17 residues. The CDR3 spells CASSPAGTSGRAAEQFF. CDR3 sequence (DNA): TGTGCCAGCAGTCCCGCCGGGACTAGCGGGAGGGCGGCTGAGCAGTTCTTC.

This clonotype was observed at least ten times. V gene TRBV11-3 combines with J gene TRBJ1-1; D is ambiguous. The germline gives CDR1 SGHNT, CDR2 YENEEA. The ends were cut back, 3 bases at V and 1 base at J, with 6 bases in the middle. The CDR3 is 13 residues long. The CDR3 reads CASSLATNTEAFF. The CDR3 nucleotides are TGTGCCAGCAGCTTGGCAACGAACACTGAAGCTTTCTTT.